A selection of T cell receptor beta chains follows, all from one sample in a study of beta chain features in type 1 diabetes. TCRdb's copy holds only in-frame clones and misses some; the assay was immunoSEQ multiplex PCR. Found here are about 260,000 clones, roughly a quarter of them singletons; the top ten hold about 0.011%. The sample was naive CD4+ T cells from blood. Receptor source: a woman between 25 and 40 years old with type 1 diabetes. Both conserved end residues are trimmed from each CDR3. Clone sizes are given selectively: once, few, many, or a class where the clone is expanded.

cdr3_aa: ASSPPSSGGDYGYT
v_call: TRBV18
clone_size: few
j_call: TRBJ1-2

cdr3_aa: ASSQSGRTGNTEAF
v_call: TRBV4-1
clone_size: -
j_call: TRBJ1-1

cdr3_aa: SVDPLRPGRGNTEAF
v_call: TRBV29-1
clone_size: -
j_call: TRBJ1-1

cdr3_aa: ASSSSGREETQY
v_call: TRBV11-3
clone_size: few
j_call: TRBJ2-5

cdr3_aa: ASSVGGRSSYNEQF
v_call: TRBV9
clone_size: -
j_call: TRBJ2-1

cdr3_aa: ASSRQGGTGTEAF
v_call: TRBV6-4
clone_size: -
j_call: TRBJ1-1

cdr3_aa: ASRSGGSETQY
v_call: TRBV6-5
clone_size: -
j_call: TRBJ2-5

cdr3_aa: ASSLGQSGANVLT
v_call: TRBV7-9
clone_size: few
j_call: TRBJ2-6

cdr3_aa: ASSLSGRETQY
v_call: TRBV5-4
clone_size: -
j_call: TRBJ2-5

cdr3_aa: ASSLDSLRLSSYEQY
v_call: TRBV5-1
clone_size: -
j_call: TRBJ2-7

cdr3_aa: ASAIRSGSVLY
v_call: TRBV12-5
clone_size: -
j_call: TRBJ2-7

cdr3_aa: ASSREGRAYQETQY
v_call: TRBV19
clone_size: -
j_call: TRBJ2-5

cdr3_aa: AWSGNNEQF
v_call: TRBV30
clone_size: few
j_call: TRBJ2-1

cdr3_aa: ASSIMSGQTNYGYT
v_call: TRBV19
clone_size: -
j_call: TRBJ1-2

cdr3_aa: ASSYSGGVVGEQY
v_call: TRBV6-5
clone_size: few
j_call: TRBJ2-7

cdr3_aa: ASSLSGDNQPQH
v_call: TRBV7-2
clone_size: few
j_call: TRBJ1-5

cdr3_aa: ASSSTGGANQPQH
v_call: TRBV18
clone_size: -
j_call: TRBJ1-5

cdr3_aa: SAPTGSYGYT
v_call: TRBV29-1
clone_size: -
j_call: TRBJ1-2

cdr3_aa: ASSADSGTYNEQF
v_call: TRBV7-2
clone_size: few
j_call: TRBJ2-1

cdr3_aa: ASSKVGGGHSYEQY
v_call: TRBV21-1
clone_size: -
j_call: TRBJ2-7

cdr3_aa: ASRSTSAGELF
v_call: TRBV5-6
clone_size: -
j_call: TRBJ2-2

cdr3_aa: ASSREDRDSNQPQH
v_call: TRBV7-9
clone_size: few
j_call: TRBJ1-5

cdr3_aa: AWSVQNEQF
v_call: TRBV30
clone_size: few
j_call: TRBJ2-1

cdr3_aa: ASSPPGGGEDTQY
v_call: TRBV11-2
clone_size: few
j_call: TRBJ2-3

cdr3_aa: ASSASGTGANEQY
v_call: TRBV25-1
clone_size: few
j_call: TRBJ2-7

cdr3_aa: SVGQMNTEAF
v_call: TRBV29-1
clone_size: few
j_call: TRBJ1-1

cdr3_aa: SVEAGTLNQPQH
v_call: TRBV29-1
clone_size: few
j_call: TRBJ1-5

cdr3_aa: ASPPRASGDYEQY
v_call: TRBV28
clone_size: -
j_call: TRBJ2-7

cdr3_aa: ATSRDGTSNGGEQF
v_call: TRBV15
clone_size: -
j_call: TRBJ2-1

cdr3_aa: ASSQGGPVNGYT
v_call: TRBV4-2
clone_size: few
j_call: TRBJ1-2

cdr3_aa: ASSPWVAVDTQY
v_call: TRBV28
clone_size: -
j_call: TRBJ2-3

cdr3_aa: SVGRDRGFNEQF
v_call: TRBV29-1
clone_size: -
j_call: TRBJ2-1

cdr3_aa: ASSTDPLTYEQY
v_call: TRBV9
clone_size: few
j_call: TRBJ2-7

cdr3_aa: AWSPERNTEAF
v_call: TRBV30
clone_size: few
j_call: TRBJ1-1

cdr3_aa: AWSPGTSNTEAF
v_call: TRBV30
clone_size: few
j_call: TRBJ1-1

cdr3_aa: ASSPGQAQETQY
v_call: TRBV7-9
clone_size: few
j_call: TRBJ2-5

cdr3_aa: ASSLSASGGTGELF
v_call: TRBV27
clone_size: -
j_call: TRBJ2-2

cdr3_aa: SVGTVNEKLF
v_call: TRBV29-1
clone_size: -
j_call: TRBJ1-4

cdr3_aa: AWIDGLAYNEQF
v_call: TRBV30
clone_size: few
j_call: TRBJ2-1

cdr3_aa: ASSSPQGADTQY
v_call: TRBV25-1
clone_size: few
j_call: TRBJ2-3

cdr3_aa: SGTRQGWDTEAF
v_call: TRBV29-1
clone_size: few
j_call: TRBJ1-1

cdr3_aa: ASSVPGQGGHQPQH
v_call: TRBV28
clone_size: few
j_call: TRBJ1-5

cdr3_aa: ASSQTGNTEAF
v_call: TRBV6-5
clone_size: few
j_call: TRBJ1-1

cdr3_aa: AWSLGQVRGYT
v_call: TRBV30
clone_size: few
j_call: TRBJ1-2

cdr3_aa: ASSQELPRLQFTDTQY
v_call: TRBV4-1
clone_size: -
j_call: TRBJ2-3

cdr3_aa: ASSLGQMNNEQF
v_call: TRBV7-9
clone_size: -
j_call: TRBJ2-1

cdr3_aa: ASSQDQGETYEQY
v_call: TRBV4-2
clone_size: few
j_call: TRBJ2-7

cdr3_aa: AWSLALAGSTDTQY
v_call: TRBV30
clone_size: -
j_call: TRBJ2-3

cdr3_aa: ASSDSWNYEQY
v_call: TRBV2
clone_size: -
j_call: TRBJ2-7